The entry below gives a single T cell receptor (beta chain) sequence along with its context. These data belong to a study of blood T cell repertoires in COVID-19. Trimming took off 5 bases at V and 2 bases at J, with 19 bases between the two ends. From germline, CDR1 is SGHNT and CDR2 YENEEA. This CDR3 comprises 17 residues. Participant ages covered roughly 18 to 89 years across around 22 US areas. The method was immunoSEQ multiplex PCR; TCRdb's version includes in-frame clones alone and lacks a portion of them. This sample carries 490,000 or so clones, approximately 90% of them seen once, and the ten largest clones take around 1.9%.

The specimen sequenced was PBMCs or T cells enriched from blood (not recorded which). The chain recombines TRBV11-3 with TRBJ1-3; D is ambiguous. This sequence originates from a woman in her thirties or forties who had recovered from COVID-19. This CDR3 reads CASSLLGGPSAGNTIYF. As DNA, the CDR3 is TGTGCCAGCAGCCTCCTGGGAGGCCCATCGGCTGGAAACACCATATATTTT.